The TCR beta chain described here comes from a study of T cells in Graves' hyperthyroidism and ophthalmopathy. Study at large: Prior to any treatment, at the point of initial diagnosis, peripheral blood was collected. Findings and limits, study-wide: A model built on 13 V-J features separated ophthalmopathy from stable hyperthyroidism.

The CDR3 regions of TCR beta were amplified from RNA transcripts. With the HTBI primer set, the TCR CDR3 went through a first round of RT-PCR. TCRdb called the multiplex PCR reads again in MiXCR, with one record for every CDR3 protein. The data contain some 550,000 distinct CDR3 sequences, 15% to 20% of them singletons. As concerns this clonotype: The antigen is not known.

The CDR3 is made up of 14 amino acids. V gave up 0 bases and J gave up 1 base, with 7 bases separating them. The germline V gene encodes CDR1 SGDLS and CDR2 YYNGEE. The receptor's source is a middle-aged woman with Graves' ophthalmopathy. V usage is TRBV9 and J usage is TRBJ1-1; D uncertain. The material sequenced was blood. The CDR3 DNA is TGTGCCAGCAGCGTAGGGATTGGGAACACTGAAGCTTTCTTT. It specifies CASSVGIGNTEAFF.